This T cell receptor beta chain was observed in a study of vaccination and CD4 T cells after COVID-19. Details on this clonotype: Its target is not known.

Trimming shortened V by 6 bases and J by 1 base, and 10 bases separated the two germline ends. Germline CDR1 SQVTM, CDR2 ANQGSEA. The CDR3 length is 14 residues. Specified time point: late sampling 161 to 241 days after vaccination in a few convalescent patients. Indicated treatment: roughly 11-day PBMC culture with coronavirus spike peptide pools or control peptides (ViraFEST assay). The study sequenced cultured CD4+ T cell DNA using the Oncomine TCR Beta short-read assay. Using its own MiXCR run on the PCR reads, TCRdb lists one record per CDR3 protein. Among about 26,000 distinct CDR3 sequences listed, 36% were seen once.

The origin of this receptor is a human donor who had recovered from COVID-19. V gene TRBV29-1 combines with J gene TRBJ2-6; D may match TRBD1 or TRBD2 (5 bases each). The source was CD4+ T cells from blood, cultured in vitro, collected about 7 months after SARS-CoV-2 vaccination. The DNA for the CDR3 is TGCAGCGTCGAGGGGAGTTCTGGGGCCAACGTCCTGACTTTC. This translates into CSVEGSSGANVLTF.